The next 15 T cell receptor beta chains were all read from a single sample in a study of blood T cell repertoires in COVID-19. The method was immunoSEQ multiplex PCR; TCRdb's version includes in-frame clones alone and lacks a portion of them. The sample records approximately 50,000 clones, more than 80% being singletons. The specimen sequenced was peripheral blood. Every receptor here comes from a human donor in a cohort sampled during active COVID-19.

The CDR3 loop is CASSPSGQGGVGYTF. Written as DNA, the CDR3 is TGCGCCAGCAGCCCCTCTGGACAGGGGGGTGTTGGCTACACCTTC. This sequence joins TRBV5-1 and TRBJ1-2, with 10 bases fitting TRBD1. V gave up 4 bases and J gave up 7 bases; unmatched junction bases: 10. Looked up from germline, CDR1 is SGHRS and CDR2 is YFSETQ. The CDR3 is 15 residues long.

The CDR3 region is CASSTGGSGGYTF. The CDR3 DNA follows: TGTGCCAGCAGTACAGGGGGATCTGGTGGCTACACCTTC. The chain recombines TRBV6-5 with TRBJ1-2, with 8 bases aligning to TRBD1. The CDR3 covers 13 residues. V shed 5 bases, J shed 7 bases, and the junction held 6 bases outside the gene matches. Germline V CDR1 and CDR2: MNHEY, SVGAGI.

V usage is TRBV10-1 and J usage is TRBJ2-7; the match to TRBD1 covers 9 bases. V was pared by 4 bases and J by 3 bases, with 7 bases of the junction left unmatched. The CDR3 length is 15 residues. From germline, CDR1 is WNHNN and CDR2 SYGVQD (reference sequence). The CDR3 DNA follows: TGCGCCAGCAGTGCCAACCGGGACAGGGACTACGAGCAGTACTTC. Translation: CASSANRDRDYEQYF.

The rearrangement uses TRBV6-5 and TRBJ1-1; D remains ambiguous. The CDR3 covers 13 residues. Trimming took 6 bases from V and 6 from J, leaving 14 bases between them. The germline V gene has CDR1 MNHEY and CDR2 SVGAGI. The CDR3 reads CASSSRREAEAFF. CDR3 nucleotides: TGTGCCAGCAGCTCTCGGAGAGAAGCTGAAGCTTTCTTT.

This clone turned up a few times. V gene TRBV19 combines with J gene TRBJ1-1; D might be TRBD1 (5 bases). The CDR3 is 15 amino acids. V lost 5 bases and J lost 4, with 17 bases in between. Germline CDR1 is LNHDA and CDR2 is SQIVND (reference sequence). CDR3 coding DNA: TGTGCCAGTAGTGCCCCTAGGAAGGGGCGCACTGAAGCTTTCTTT. Protein sequence: CASSAPRKGRTEAFF.

The chain uses TRBV2 and TRBJ1-4; TRBD1 is a possible D gene (5 bases). The V end lost 7 bases, the J end lost 8 bases, and 14 bases lay between the germline ends. Germline CDR1 reads SNHLY; CDR2 reads FYNNEI. This CDR3 has 13 residues. DNA of the CDR3: TGTGCCAGCACCAAAGGGGCGCCGGAAAAACTGTTTTTT. Its translation is CASTKGAPEKLFF.

This chain joins TRBV2 and TRBJ1-5; possible D gene TRBD1, 5 bases. From germline, CDR1 is SNHLY and CDR2 FYNNEI. Trimming took off 6 bases at V and 0 bases at J, with 9 bases between the two ends. The CDR3 covers 14 residues. CDR3 in DNA: TGTGCCAGCAGCAAGACAGTTAGCAATCAGCCCCAGCATTTT. This translates into CASSKTVSNQPQHF.

The V and J genes are TRBV4-2 and TRBJ2-7; 14 bases are shared with TRBD2. Trimming cost V 0 bases and J 4 bases; bases outside gene matches: 8. The CDR3 loop spans 18 amino acids. Germline CDR1 LGHNA, CDR2 YNFKEQ. CDR3 amino acids: CASSQDLGLAGGRYEQYF. As DNA, the CDR3 is TGTGCCAGCAGCCAAGATCTAGGACTAGCGGGAGGACGTTACGAGCAGTACTTC.

J is TRBJ2-7 and V is TRBV19, with D possibly being TRBD2 (6 bases). Germline CDR1 and CDR2: LNHDA and SQIVND (reference sequence). Trimming removed 6 bases at V and 7 bases at J, with 19 bases between. CDR3 length equals 14 residues. CDR3 in DNA: TGTGCCAGTAGGGACCTAGGAGGGCAGAGTGAGCAGTACTTC. This sequence encodes CASRDLGGQSEQYF.

The chain couples TRBV7-9 to TRBJ2-5; 13 bases align to TRBD2. This CDR3 is 16 amino acids long. V dropped 4 bases and J dropped 4; count of bases not matched to a gene: 6. Germline lookup yields CDR1 SEHNR and CDR2 FQNEAQ (reference sequence). The CDR3 bases are TGTGCCAGCAGCTCGGGACTAGCGGGGACCTCAGAGACCCAGTACTTC. Its protein is CASSSGLAGTSETQYF.

The chain recombines TRBV10-3 with TRBJ2-1, with 14 bases that match TRBD2. The V segment lost 11 bases and the J segment 1 base; nucleotides outside the gene matches: 10. The germline V gene has CDR1 ENHRY and CDR2 SYGVKD. The CDR3 has 17 residues. As DNA, the CDR3 is TGTGCCTCCGGGACTAGCGGGAGATCCTCGTCCTACAATGAGCAGTTCTTC. It is translated as CASGTSGRSSSYNEQFF.

The V and J genes are TRBV7-6 and TRBJ2-1; 10 bases align to TRBD2. The junction had 6 bases not matched to a gene; V was cut back by 2 bases and J by 5 bases. CDR1 is SGHVS, CDR2 FNYEAQ, per germline. CDR3 length equals 16 residues. The chain's CDR3 is CASSLLAGDLNNEQFF. In nucleotides, the CDR3 is TGTGCCAGCAGCTTACTAGCGGGGGACCTTAACAATGAGCAGTTCTTC.

The CDR3 bases are TGTGCCAGTAGTATGGGGACAGCGGAAAATCAGCCCCAGCATTTT. Translating it yields CASSMGTAENQPQHF. The gene calls are TRBV19 and TRBJ1-5, with TRBD1 identical over 7 bases. The CDR3 covers 15 residues. V lost 3 bases to trimming and J lost 4 bases; unmatched junction nucleotides: 6. CDR1 and CDR2 from the germline V gene are LNHDA and SQIVND (reference sequence).

The chain employs TRBV28 and TRBJ2-7; 9 bases agree with TRBD1. The length of the CDR3 is 15 residues. Germline values: CDR1 MDHEN, CDR2 SYDVKM. Losses at the gene ends were 4 bases for V and 6 bases for J; bases not matched to a gene: 10. The CDR3 spells CASSSPGTGKTEQYF. In DNA form, the CDR3 reads TGTGCCAGCAGTTCGCCCGGGACAGGGAAAACCGAGCAGTACTTC.

The chain couples TRBV14 to TRBJ2-1; no definite D call. In germline, CDR1 is SGHDN, CDR2 FVKESK. This CDR3 has 14 amino acids. V lost 4 bases to trimming and J lost 8 bases, with 15 bases between them. The CDR3 coding sequence is TGTGCCAGCAGCCCAGTGTTGGTCCCGCATGAGCAGTTCTTC. Translating it yields CASSPVLVPHEQFF.